Below, one TCR beta chain is given with its context. These data originate in a study of blood T cell repertoires in COVID-19. At the level of the study: COVID-19 samples, acute and convalescent, were from the United States, Italy and Spain. Sample material is recorded as cDNA or gDNA derived from T cells, B-cell-depleted T cells, or PBMCs.

CDR3 length equals 12 residues. The V gene's germline CDR1 is LGHDT and CDR2 YNNKEL (reference sequence). Trimming cost V 2 bases and J 8 bases; bases outside gene matches: 1. Per the study methods: Scientists estimated how many nucleated cells there were by amplifying reference gene primers. Sequenced by immunoSEQ multiplex PCR; TCRdb stores in-frame clones only, minus some. That table furnishes V, J and clone size, whereas the DNA furnished D and trimming. The table has over 250,000 clones, roughly nine tenths seen once; the top ten hold roughly 2.2%. The material sequenced was peripheral blood. The source is a man over 45 with acute or convalescent COVID-19. The chain combines TRBV3-1 (or the pseudogene TRBV3-2) with TRBJ1-2; 8 bases agree with TRBD1. The CDR3 DNA follows: TGTGCCAGCAGCCAATGGGACAGGGGCTACACCTTC. Amino acid sequence: CASSQWDRGYTF.